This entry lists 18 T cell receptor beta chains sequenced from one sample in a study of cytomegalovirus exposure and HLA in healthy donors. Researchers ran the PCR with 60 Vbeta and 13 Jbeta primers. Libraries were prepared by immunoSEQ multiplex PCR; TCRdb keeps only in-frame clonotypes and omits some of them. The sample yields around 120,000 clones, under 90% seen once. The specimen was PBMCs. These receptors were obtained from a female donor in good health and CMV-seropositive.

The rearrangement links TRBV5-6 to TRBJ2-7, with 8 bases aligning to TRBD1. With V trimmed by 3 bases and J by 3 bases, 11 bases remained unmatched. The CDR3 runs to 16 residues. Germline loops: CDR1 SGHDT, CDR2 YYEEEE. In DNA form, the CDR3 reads TGTGCCAGCAGCTCGGCAGGGGGCCACTTGTTCTACGAGCAGTACTTC. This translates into CASSSAGGHLFYEQYF.

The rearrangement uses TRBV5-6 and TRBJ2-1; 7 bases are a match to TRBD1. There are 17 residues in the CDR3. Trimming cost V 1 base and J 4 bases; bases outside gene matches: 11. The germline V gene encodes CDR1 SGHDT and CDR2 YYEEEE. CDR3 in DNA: TGTGCCAGCAGCTTGACCTCGGGACAGTTACTGTACAATGAGCAGTTCTTC. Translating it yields CASSLTSGQLLYNEQFF.

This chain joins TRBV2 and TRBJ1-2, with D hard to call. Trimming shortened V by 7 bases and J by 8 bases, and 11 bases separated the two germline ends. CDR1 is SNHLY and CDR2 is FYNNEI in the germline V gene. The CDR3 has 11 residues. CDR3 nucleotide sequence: TGTGCCAGCACTGGTCAACTAGGCTACACCTTC. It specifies CASTGQLGYTF.

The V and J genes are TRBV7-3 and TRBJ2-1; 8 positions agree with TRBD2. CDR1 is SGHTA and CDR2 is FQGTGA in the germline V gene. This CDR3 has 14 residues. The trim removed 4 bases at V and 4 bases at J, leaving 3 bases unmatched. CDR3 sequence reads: CASSSGTSYNEQFF. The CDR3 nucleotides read TGTGCCAGCAGCTCCGGGACTAGTTACAATGAGCAGTTCTTC.

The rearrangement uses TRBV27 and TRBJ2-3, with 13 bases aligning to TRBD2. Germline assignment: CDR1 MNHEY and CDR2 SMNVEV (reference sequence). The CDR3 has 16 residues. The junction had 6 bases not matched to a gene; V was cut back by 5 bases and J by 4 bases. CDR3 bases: TGTGCCAGCAGTGTCACTAGCGGGGGGGCGGCAGATACGCAGTATTTT. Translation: CASSVTSGGAADTQYF.

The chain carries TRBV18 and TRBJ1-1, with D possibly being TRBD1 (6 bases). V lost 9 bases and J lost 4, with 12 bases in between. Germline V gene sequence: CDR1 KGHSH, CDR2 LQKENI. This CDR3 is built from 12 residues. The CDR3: CASSAGVTEAFF. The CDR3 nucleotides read TGTGCCAGTTCTGCAGGGGTCACTGAAGCTTTCTTT.

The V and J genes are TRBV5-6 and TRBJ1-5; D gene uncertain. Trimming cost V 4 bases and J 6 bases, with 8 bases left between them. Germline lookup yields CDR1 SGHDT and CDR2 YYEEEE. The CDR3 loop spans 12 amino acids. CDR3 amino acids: CASSPVCQPQHF. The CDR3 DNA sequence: TGTGCCAGCAGCCCGGTCTGTCAGCCCCAGCATTTT.

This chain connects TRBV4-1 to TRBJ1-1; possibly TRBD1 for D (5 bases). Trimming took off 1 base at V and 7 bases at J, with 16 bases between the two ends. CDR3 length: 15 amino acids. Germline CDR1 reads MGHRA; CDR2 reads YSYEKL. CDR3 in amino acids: CASSQVGIRDSEAFF. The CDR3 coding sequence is TGCGCCAGCAGCCAAGTCGGTATCAGAGACAGTGAAGCTTTCTTT.

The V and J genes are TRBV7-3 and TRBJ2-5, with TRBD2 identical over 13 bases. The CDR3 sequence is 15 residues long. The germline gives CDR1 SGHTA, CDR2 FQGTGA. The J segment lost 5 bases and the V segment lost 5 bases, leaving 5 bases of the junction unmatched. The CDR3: CASSTTSGRGETQYF. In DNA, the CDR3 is TGTGCCAGCAGCACAACTAGCGGGAGGGGGGAGACCCAGTACTTC.

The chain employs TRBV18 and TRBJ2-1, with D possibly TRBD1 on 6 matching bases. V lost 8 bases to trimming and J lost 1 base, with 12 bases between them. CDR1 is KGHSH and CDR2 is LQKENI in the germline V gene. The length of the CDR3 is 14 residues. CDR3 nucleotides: TGTGCCAGCCGTGGACAGAATTCCTACAATGAGCAGTTCTTC. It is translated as CASRGQNSYNEQFF.

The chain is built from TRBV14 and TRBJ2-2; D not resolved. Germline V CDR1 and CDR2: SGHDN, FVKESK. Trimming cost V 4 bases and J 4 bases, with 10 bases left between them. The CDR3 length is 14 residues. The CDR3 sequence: CASSRLLATGELFF. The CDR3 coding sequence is TGTGCCAGCAGCCGTCTCCTGGCCACCGGGGAGCTGTTTTTT. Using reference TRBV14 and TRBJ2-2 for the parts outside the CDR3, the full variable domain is EAGVTQFPSHSVIEKGQTVTLRCDPISGHDNLYWYRRVMGKEIKFLLHFVKESKQDESGMPNNRFLAERTGGTYSTLKVQPAELEDSGVYFCASSRLLATGELFFGEGSRLTVL.

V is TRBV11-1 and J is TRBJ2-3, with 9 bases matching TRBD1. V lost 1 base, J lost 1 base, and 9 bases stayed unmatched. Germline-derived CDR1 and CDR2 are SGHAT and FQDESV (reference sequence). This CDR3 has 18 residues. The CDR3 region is CASSLVTGGLRGTDTQYF. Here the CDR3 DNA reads TGTGCCAGCAGCTTAGTAACAGGGGGCTTACGCGGCACAGATACGCAGTATTTT.

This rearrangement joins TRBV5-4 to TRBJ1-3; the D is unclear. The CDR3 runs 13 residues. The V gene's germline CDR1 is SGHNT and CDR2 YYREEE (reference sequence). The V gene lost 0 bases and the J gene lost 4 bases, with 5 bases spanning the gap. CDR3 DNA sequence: TGTGCCAGCAGCTTGGCGGGGGGAAACACCATATATTTT. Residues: CASSLAGGNTIYF.

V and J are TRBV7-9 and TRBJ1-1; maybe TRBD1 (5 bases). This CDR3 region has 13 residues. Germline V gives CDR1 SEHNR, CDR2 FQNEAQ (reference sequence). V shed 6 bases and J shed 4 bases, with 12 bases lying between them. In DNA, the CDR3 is TGTGCCAGCAGAAGGGACTGGGGCACTGAAGCTTTCTTT. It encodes CASRRDWGTEAFF. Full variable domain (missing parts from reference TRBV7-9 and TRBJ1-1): DTGVSQNPRHKITKRGQNVTFRCDPISEHNRLYWYRQTLGQGPEFLTYFQNEAQLEKSRLLSDRFSAERPKGSFSTLEIQRTEQGDSAMYLCASRRDWGTEAFFGQGTRLTVV.

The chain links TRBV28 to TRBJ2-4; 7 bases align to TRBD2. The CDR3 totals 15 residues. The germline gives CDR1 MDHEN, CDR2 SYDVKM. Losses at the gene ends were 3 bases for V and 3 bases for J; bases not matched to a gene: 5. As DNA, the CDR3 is TGTGCCAGCAGTTTTAAGAGGACTAGCAAAAACATTCAGTACTTC. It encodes CASSFKRTSKNIQYF.

The DNA for the CDR3 is TGTGCCAGCAGTTTAGGCGCGGAGGGAATGAGCTCCTACGAGCAGTACTTC. Encoded protein: CASSLGAEGMSSYEQYF. The chain combines TRBV27 with TRBJ2-7, with D perhaps matching TRBD2 (6 bases). The germline gives CDR1 MNHEY, CDR2 SMNVEV (reference sequence). The CDR3 runs to 17 residues. Trimming left V 2 bases short and J 0 bases short, with 17 bases between.

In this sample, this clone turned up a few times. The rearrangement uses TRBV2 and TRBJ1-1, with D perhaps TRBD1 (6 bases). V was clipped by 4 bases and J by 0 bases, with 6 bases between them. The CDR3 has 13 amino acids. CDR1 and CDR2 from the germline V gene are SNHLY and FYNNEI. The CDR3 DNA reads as TGTGCCAGCAGTGGACAGGTGAACACTGAAGCTTTCTTT. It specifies CASSGQVNTEAFF.

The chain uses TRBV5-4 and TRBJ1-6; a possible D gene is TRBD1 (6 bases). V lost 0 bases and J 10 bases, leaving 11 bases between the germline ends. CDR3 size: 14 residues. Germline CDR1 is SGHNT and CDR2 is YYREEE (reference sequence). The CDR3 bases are TGTGCCAGCAGCTTGGCGCAGGGGAACTCACCCCTCCACTTT. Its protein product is CASSLAQGNSPLHF.